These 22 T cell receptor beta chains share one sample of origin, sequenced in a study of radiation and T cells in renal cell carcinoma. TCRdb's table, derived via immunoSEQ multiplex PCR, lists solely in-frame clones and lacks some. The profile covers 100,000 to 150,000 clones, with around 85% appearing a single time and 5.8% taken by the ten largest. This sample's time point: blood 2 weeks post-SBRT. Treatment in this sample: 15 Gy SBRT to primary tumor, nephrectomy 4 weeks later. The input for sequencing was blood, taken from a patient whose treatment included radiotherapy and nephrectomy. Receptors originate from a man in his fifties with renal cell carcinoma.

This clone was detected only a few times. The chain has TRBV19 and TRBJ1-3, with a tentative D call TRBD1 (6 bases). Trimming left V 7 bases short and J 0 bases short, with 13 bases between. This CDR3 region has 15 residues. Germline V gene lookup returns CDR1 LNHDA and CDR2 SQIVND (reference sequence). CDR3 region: CASTQGKSSGNTIYF. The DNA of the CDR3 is TGTGCCAGTACCCAGGGGAAAAGCTCTGGAAACACCATATATTTT.

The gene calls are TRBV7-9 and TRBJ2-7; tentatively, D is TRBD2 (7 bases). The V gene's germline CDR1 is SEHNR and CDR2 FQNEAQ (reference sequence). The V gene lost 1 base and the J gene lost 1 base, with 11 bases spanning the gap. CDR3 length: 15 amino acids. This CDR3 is CASSLGGGLSYEQYF. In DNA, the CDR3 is TGTGCCAGCAGCTTAGGCGGGGGCCTGTCCTACGAGCAGTACTTC.

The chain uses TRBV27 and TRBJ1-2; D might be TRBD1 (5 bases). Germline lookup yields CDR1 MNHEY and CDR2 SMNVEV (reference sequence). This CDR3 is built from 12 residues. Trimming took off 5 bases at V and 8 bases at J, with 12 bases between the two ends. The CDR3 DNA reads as TGTGCCAGCAGTCCAGGGAGAGACGGCTACACCTTC. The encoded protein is CASSPGRDGYTF.

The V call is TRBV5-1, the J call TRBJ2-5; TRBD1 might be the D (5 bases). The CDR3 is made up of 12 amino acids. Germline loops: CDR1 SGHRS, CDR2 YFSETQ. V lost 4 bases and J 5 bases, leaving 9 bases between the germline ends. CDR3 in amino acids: CASSTDTETQYF. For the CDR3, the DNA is TGCGCCAGCAGCACGGACACCGAGACCCAGTACTTC.

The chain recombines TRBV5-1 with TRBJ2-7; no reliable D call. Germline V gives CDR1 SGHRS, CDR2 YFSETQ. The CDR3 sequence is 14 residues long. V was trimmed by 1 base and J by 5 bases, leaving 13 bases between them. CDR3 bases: TGCGCCAGCAGCTTGCAGTCTGGCTTGGACGAGCAGTACTTC. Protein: CASSLQSGLDEQYF.

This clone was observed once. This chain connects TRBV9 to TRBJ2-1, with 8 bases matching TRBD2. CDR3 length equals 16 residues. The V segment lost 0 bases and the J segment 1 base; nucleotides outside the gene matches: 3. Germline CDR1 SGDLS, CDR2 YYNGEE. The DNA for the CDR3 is TGTGCCAGCAGCGTAGTGGGCGGGGGGTCCTACAATGAGCAGTTCTTC. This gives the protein CASSVVGGGSYNEQFF.

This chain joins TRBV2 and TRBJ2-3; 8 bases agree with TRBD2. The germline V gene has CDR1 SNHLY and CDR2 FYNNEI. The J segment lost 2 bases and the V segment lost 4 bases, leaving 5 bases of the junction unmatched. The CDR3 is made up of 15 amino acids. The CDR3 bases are TGTGCCAGCAGTGTACTAGCGGTTCCCACAGATACGCAGTATTTT. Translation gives CASSVLAVPTDTQYF.

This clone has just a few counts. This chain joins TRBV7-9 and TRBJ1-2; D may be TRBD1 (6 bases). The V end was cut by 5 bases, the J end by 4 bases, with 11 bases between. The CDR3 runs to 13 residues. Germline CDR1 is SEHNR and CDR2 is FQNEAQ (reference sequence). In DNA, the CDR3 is TGTGCCAGCAGCCGGACAGACCCCTATGGCTACACCTTC. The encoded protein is CASSRTDPYGYTF.

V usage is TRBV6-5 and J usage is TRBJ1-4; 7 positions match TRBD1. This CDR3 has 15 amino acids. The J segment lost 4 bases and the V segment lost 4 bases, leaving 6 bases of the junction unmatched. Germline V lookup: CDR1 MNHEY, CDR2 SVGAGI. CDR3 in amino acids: CASSLGGTVNEKLFF. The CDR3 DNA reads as TGTGCCAGCAGTTTAGGGGGGACAGTTAATGAAAAACTGTTTTTT.

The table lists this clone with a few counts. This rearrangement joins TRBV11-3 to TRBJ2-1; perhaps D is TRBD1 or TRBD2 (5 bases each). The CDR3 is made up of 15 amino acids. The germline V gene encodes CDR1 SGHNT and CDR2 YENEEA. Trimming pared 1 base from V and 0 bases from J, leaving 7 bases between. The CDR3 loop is CASSLGGSSYNEQFF. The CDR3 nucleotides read TGTGCCAGCAGCTTAGGGGGGAGCTCCTACAATGAGCAGTTCTTC.

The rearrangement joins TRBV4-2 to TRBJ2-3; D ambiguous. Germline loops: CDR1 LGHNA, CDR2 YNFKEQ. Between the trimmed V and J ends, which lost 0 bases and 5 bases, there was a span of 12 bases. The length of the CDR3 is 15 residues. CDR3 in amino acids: CASSQEERLGDTQYF. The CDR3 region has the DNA TGTGCCAGCAGCCAAGAGGAACGACTCGGAGATACGCAGTATTTT.

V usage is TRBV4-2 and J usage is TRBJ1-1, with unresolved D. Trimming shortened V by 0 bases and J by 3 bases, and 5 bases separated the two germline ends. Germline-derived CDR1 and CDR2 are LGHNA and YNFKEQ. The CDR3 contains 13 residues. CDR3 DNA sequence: TGTGCCAGCAGCCAAGAGTCCGACACTGAAGCTTTCTTT. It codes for CASSQESDTEAFF.

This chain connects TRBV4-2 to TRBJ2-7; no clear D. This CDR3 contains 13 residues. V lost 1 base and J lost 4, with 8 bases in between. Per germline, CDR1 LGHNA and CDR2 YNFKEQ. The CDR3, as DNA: TGTGCCAGCAGCCAAGGGCAGTTATACGAGCAGTACTTC. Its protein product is CASSQGQLYEQYF.

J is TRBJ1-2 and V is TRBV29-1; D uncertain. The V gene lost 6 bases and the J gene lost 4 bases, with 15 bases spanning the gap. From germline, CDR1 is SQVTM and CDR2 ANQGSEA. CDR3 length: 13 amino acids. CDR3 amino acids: CSVFEPSSYGYTF. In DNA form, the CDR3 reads TGCAGCGTCTTTGAGCCATCCTCCTATGGCTACACCTTC.

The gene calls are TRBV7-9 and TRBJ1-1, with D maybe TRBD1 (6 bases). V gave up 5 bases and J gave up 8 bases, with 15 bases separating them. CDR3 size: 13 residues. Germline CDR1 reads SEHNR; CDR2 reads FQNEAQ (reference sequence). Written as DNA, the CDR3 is TGTGCCAGCAGCGATCCATTGGGGGCAGAAGCTTTCTTT. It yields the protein CASSDPLGAEAFF.

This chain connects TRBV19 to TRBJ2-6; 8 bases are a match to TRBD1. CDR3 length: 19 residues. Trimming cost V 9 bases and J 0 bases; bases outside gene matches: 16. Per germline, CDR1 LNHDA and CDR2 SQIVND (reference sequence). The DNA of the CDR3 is TGTGCCAGCGCCTATGGGGTCGGACAGGGTATCTCTGGGGCCAACGTCCTGACTTTC. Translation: CASAYGVGQGISGANVLTF.

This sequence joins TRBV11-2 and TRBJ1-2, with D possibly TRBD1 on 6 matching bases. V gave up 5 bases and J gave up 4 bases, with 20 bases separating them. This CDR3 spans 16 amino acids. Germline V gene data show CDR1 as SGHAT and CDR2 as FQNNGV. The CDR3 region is CASSPPWGGRSYGYTF. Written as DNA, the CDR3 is TGTGCCAGCAGCCCTCCTTGGGGGGGCCGGAGCTATGGCTACACCTTC.

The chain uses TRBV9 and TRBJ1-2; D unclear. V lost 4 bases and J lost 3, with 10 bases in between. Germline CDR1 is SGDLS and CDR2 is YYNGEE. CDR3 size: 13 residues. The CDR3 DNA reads TGTGCCAGCAGCATAGGCCTAGACTATGGCTACACCTTC. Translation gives CASSIGLDYGYTF.

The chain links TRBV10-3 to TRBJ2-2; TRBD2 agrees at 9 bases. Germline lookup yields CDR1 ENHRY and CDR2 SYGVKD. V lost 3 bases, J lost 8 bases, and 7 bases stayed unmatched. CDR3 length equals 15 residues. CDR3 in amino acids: CAISDIAGARGELFF. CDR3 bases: TGTGCCATCAGTGATATAGCGGGGGCCCGTGGGGAGCTGTTTTTT.

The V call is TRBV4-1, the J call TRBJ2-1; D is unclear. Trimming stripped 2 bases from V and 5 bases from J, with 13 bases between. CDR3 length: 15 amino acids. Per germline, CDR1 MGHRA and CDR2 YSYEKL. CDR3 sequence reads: CASSQLVDGNNEQFF. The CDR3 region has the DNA TGCGCCAGCAGCCAATTGGTGGACGGAAACAATGAGCAGTTCTTC.

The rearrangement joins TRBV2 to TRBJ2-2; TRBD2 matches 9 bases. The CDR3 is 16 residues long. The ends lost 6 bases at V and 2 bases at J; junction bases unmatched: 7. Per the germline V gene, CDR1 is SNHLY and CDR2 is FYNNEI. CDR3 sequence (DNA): TGTGCCAGCAGGGTACCTAGCGGGACCAACACCGGGGAGCTGTTTTTT. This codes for CASRVPSGTNTGELFF. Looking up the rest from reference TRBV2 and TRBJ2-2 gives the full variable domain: EPEVTQTPSHQVTQMGQEVILRCVPISNHLYFYWYRQILGQKVEFLVSFYNNEISEKSEIFDDQFSVERPDGSNFTLKIRSTKLEDSAMYFCASRVPSGTNTGELFFGEGSRLTVL.

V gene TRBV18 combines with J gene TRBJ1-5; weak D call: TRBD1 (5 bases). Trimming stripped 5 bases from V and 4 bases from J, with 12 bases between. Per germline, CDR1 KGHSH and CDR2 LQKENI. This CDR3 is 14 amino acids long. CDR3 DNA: TGTGCCAGCTCAGACACCGGGGGTAATCAGCCCCAGCATTTT. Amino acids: CASSDTGGNQPQHF.